This is a list of T cell receptor beta chains from one sample in a study of blood T cell repertoires in COVID-19. The protocol was immunoSEQ multiplex PCR, while the TCRdb copy is restricted to in-frame clones and leaves out a portion. The data contain around 140,000 clones, around 72% of them seen just once; the ten biggest clones take up around 2.1%. The sample was peripheral blood. All receptors come from a woman in her sixties or seventies with acute or convalescent COVID-19. Each CDR3 is given with its conserved first and last residue. Fields, in order: V gene, J gene, D gene, clone size, CDR3 DNA, CDR3 protein. D genes are given only for firm matches. Clone size is given for some rows only: seen once, a few or many times, or a class if the clone is expanded.

TRBV29-1,TRBJ1-1,-,-,TGCAGCGTTGATCGGTTTCGGGTGAACACTGAAGCTTTCTTT,CSVDRFRVNTEAFF
TRBV20-1,TRBJ2-2,TRBD2,few,TGCAGTGCTAGTCCCACTAGCGGGGCGAACACCGGGGAGCTGTTTTTT,CSASPTSGANTGELFF
TRBV28,TRBJ2-1,-,-,TGTGCCAGCAGTTCCCTGTTTAGGAGTAGCGACCGTTACAATGAGCAGTTCTTC,CASSSLFRSSDRYNEQFF
TRBV2,TRBJ2-1,-,-,TGTGCCAGCGCAGGACTCACAACCTACAATGAGCAGTTCTTC,CASAGLTTYNEQFF
TRBV10-3,TRBJ1-1,-,-,TGTGCCATCAGTGAGTCTCCGTGGAGGGGTAACACTGAAGCTTTCTTT,CAISESPWRGNTEAFF
TRBV7-9,TRBJ2-2,-,-,TGTGCCAGCAGCTTAGTCCAGGGGATAAACACCGGGGAGCTGTTTTTT,CASSLVQGINTGELFF
TRBV11-3,TRBJ1-1,-,few,TGTGCCAGCAGCTTGCAGGGCTCCAGTGAAGCTTTCTTT,CASSLQGSSEAFF
TRBV2,TRBJ2-5,-,-,TGTGCCAGCAGTAGGGACGGACTACAAGAGACCCAGTACTTC,CASSRDGLQETQYF
TRBV7-8,TRBJ1-3,-,once,TGTGCCAGCAGCACAGTGATGAGCTCTGGAAACACCATATATTTT,CASSTVMSSGNTIYF
TRBV9,TRBJ2-2,TRBD1,-,TGTGCCAGCAGCTTAGGACAGGGGGCCACCGGGGAGCTGTTTTTT,CASSLGQGATGELFF
TRBV11-2,TRBJ2-4,-,-,TGTGCCAGCAGCTTGACAGAGAACATTCAGTACTTC,CASSLTENIQYF
TRBV6-5,TRBJ1-6,-,-,TGTGCCAGCATTCCGGTCCCGTATAATTCACCCCTCCACTTT,CASIPVPYNSPLHF
TRBV7-6,TRBJ2-2,-,-,TGTGCCAGCAGCTTAGCCCTAGCTAGGTCTACCGGGGAGCTGTTTTTT,CASSLALARSTGELFF
TRBV6-5,TRBJ1-3,TRBD1,-,TGTGCCAGCAGTTACCGGGGACAGGGGGGGAACACCATATATTTT,CASSYRGQGGNTIYF
TRBV7-9,TRBJ2-2,TRBD1,-,TGTGCCAGCAGCCAATTTGGACAGGGGGGTCCCGGGGAGCTGTTTTTT,CASSQFGQGGPGELFF
TRBV5-1,TRBJ1-1,TRBD1,few,TGCGCCAGCAGCCCCGGACAGGGAAGGAACACTGAAGCTTTCTTT,CASSPGQGRNTEAFF
TRBV16,TRBJ2-7,TRBD1,-,TGTGCCAGCAGCCAATTCGCGGACAGGCCCTACGAGCAGTACTTC,CASSQFADRPYEQYF